The rows below give T cell receptor beta chains drawn from one sample of a study of T cell responses to AZD1222 COVID-19 vaccine. The repertoire was sequenced with immunoSEQ multiplex PCR; TCRdb's copy has only in-frame clones and lacks some. The profile shows more than 80,000 clones, around 91% of them singletons. Material: peripheral blood, obtained 28 days after the second AZD1222 dose. The origin of the receptors is an adult who received the AZD1222 COVID-19 vaccine. CDR3s include the opening cysteine and the closing phenylalanine or tryptophan. The order of the fields is J gene, V gene, clone size, D gene, CDR3 protein, CDR3 DNA. A D gene is named only where the DNA matches it firmly. Size tells how often a clone was seen (once, few, many) or the class of an expanded clone, and some rows leave it out.

>TRBJ1-5|TRBV18|.|.
CASSHREGNQPQHF
TGTGCCAGCTCACACAGGGAAGGCAATCAGCCCCAGCATTTT
>TRBJ2-6|TRBV18|.|TRBD1
CASSFGQGASGANVLTF
TGTGCCAGCTCATTCGGACAGGGAGCCTCTGGGGCCAACGTCCTGACTTTC
>TRBJ2-5|TRBV7-6|.|TRBD1
CASQRGTAETQYF
TGTGCCAGTCAGAGGGGGACAGCAGAGACCCAGTACTTC
>TRBJ2-7|TRBV11-2|.|TRBD2
CASSKSGRAAEQYF
TGTGCCAGCAGCAAGAGCGGGAGGGCCGCCGAGCAGTACTTC
>TRBJ1-6|TRBV25-1|.|TRBD1
CASTGQGNSPLHF
TGTGCCAGCACCGGACAGGGGAACTCACCCCTCCACTTT
>TRBJ1-1|TRBV7-9|.|.
CASSRDGLAEAFF
TGTGCCAGCAGCAGGGACGGACTGGCTGAAGCTTTCTTT
>TRBJ1-5|TRBV10-3|.|.
CAISREGQPQHF
TGTGCCATCAGTCGGGAGGGTCAGCCCCAGCATTTT
>TRBJ2-3|TRBV20-1|.|.
CSASVIGEITDTQYF
TGCAGTGCTAGTGTAATTGGAGAGATCACAGATACGCAGTATTTT
>TRBJ1-1|TRBV27|.|TRBD1
CASWTGGNAFF
TGTGCCAGCTGGACAGGGGGCAATGCTTTCTTT
>TRBJ1-6|TRBV27|few|.
CASGRSSSPLHF
TGTGCCAGCGGGCGATCTAGTTCACCCCTCCACTTT
>TRBJ1-6|TRBV5-3|.|.
CARSSSYNSPLHF
TGTGCCAGAAGCAGCTCCTATAATTCACCCCTCCACTTT
>TRBJ2-1|TRBV30|.|.
CAWGGYNEQFF
TGTGCCTGGGGAGGTTACAATGAGCAGTTCTTC
>TRBJ2-7|TRBV11-2|.|.
CASSPPGGGREQYF
TGTGCCAGCAGTCCCCCCGGAGGAGGGCGCGAGCAGTACTTC
>TRBJ2-2|TRBV24-1|.|.
CATSDPRRSNTGELFF
TGTGCCACCAGTGATCCCAGGCGATCCAACACCGGGGAGCTGTTTTTT
>TRBJ1-4|TRBV5-1|.|.
CASSGGPAEKLFF
TGCGCCAGCAGCGGAGGGCCAGCTGAAAAACTGTTTTTT
>TRBJ2-7|TRBV19|.|.
CASSLAGGYNEQYF
TGTGCCAGTAGTTTAGCAGGCGGCTACAACGAGCAGTACTTC
>TRBJ2-3|TRBV5-1|.|TRBD2
CASASPGLAGEEVTDTQYF
TGCGCCAGCGCCTCGCCGGGACTAGCGGGAGAGGAGGTTACAGATACGCAGTATTTT
>TRBJ2-1|TRBV7-9|few|TRBD2
CASRDSSGGHYNEQFF
TGTGCCAGCAGAGATTCTAGCGGGGGCCACTACAATGAGCAGTTCTTC
>TRBJ1-3|TRBV6-5|once|.
CASSSAGTGNTIYF
TGTGCCAGCAGTTCCGCAGGGACTGGAAACACCATATATTTT
>TRBJ1-6|TRBV7-3|.|.
CASAGGYNSPLHF
TGTGCCAGCGCGGGGGGGTATAATTCACCCCTCCACTTT
>TRBJ1-3|TRBV5-6|.|.
CASSLSPVPSGNTIYF
TGTGCCAGCAGCTTATCCCCTGTCCCCTCTGGAAACACCATATATTTT
>TRBJ1-1|TRBV13|once|.
CASSQGRGTEAFF
TGTGCCAGCAGCCAAGGTCGCGGGACTGAAGCTTTCTTT
>TRBJ1-1|TRBV7-9|.|.
CASSARGDKSEAFF
TGTGCCAGCAGCGCAAGAGGGGACAAGTCTGAAGCTTTCTTT
>TRBJ1-6|TRBV19|.|.
CASSIGAWSASPLHF
TGTGCCAGTAGTATCGGGGCCTGGAGCGCATCACCCCTCCACTTT
>TRBJ1-2|TRBV20-1|.|.
CSAQLGEGYTF
TGCAGTGCCCAGCTAGGGGAGGGCTACACCTTC
>TRBJ2-7|TRBV5-1|.|TRBD1
CASGGTGAAYEQYF
TGCGCCAGCGGGGGGACAGGGGCCGCCTACGAGCAGTACTTC
>TRBJ1-3|TRBV4-1|.|.
CASSQWGIHGNTIYF
TGCGCCAGCAGCCAATGGGGAATCCATGGAAACACCATATATTTT
>TRBJ1-1|TRBV19|few|.
CASSTSWRMNTEAFF
TGTGCCAGTAGTACTTCCTGGCGGATGAACACTGAAGCTTTCTTT
>TRBJ1-2|TRBV9|.|.
CASSVDPTNYGYTF
TGTGCCAGCAGCGTAGATCCTACGAACTATGGCTACACCTTC
>TRBJ2-1|TRBV4-2|once|.
CASSQDRTSYNEQFF
TGTGCCAGCAGCCAAGATCGCACTTCCTACAATGAGCAGTTCTTC
>TRBJ1-6|TRBV5-6|.|.
CASSAEQGVGLHF
TGTGCCAGCAGCGCGGAGCAGGGAGTTGGCCTCCACTTT
>TRBJ1-2|TRBV29-1|.|.
CSVEEEGANYGYTF
TGCAGCGTTGAAGAGGAAGGGGCGAACTATGGCTACACCTTC
>TRBJ1-1|TRBV28|.|.
CASSLTFLGKRTEAFF
TGTGCCAGCAGTTTAACTTTTCTGGGGAAGCGCACTGAAGCTTTCTTT
>TRBJ1-6|TRBV2|once|.
CASSFSGSYNSPLHF
TGTGCCAGCAGCTTCTCCGGGAGCTATAATTCACCCCTCCACTTT
>TRBJ2-2|TRBV5-1|.|TRBD2
CASSLTSGGATGELFF
TGCGCCAGCAGCTTGACTAGCGGGGGGGCCACCGGGGAGCTGTTTTTT
>TRBJ2-7|TRBV2|.|.
CATHSEGHEQYF
TGTGCCACCCACTCTGAGGGGCACGAGCAGTACTTC
>TRBJ2-7|TRBV5-1|.|TRBD1
CASSAQGSSYEQYF
TGCGCCAGCAGCGCACAGGGGAGCTCCTACGAGCAGTACTTC
>TRBJ1-4|TRBV6-5|.|.
CASRGTNEKLFF
TGTGCCAGCAGGGGTACTAATGAAAAACTGTTTTTT
>TRBJ1-1|TRBV18|.|TRBD1
CASSLTTGKGEGATEAFF
TGTGCCAGCTCACTAACGACAGGGAAAGGGGAAGGGGCCACTGAAGCTTTCTTT
>TRBJ1-3|TRBV29-1|once|.
CSVDAGGAGNTIYF
TGCAGCGTTGACGCGGGAGGAGCTGGAAACACCATATATTTT
>TRBJ1-6|TRBV7-8|.|.
CASSLGHSYNSPLHF
TGTGCCAGCAGCTTAGGGCACTCCTATAATTCACCCCTCCACTTT
>TRBJ2-1|TRBV6-4|once|.
CASSVSGESNEQFF
TGTGCCAGCAGTGTTTCAGGGGAGAGCAATGAGCAGTTCTTC
>TRBJ1-2|TRBV5-4|.|.
CASSLDPGMEGYGYTF
TGTGCCAGCAGCTTGGACCCAGGGATGGAGGGGTATGGCTACACCTTC
>TRBJ2-6|TRBV18|once|.
CASSPIQAGSSGANVLTF
TGTGCCAGCTCACCGATCCAGGCAGGGAGCTCTGGGGCCAACGTCCTGACTTTC
>TRBJ1-3|TRBV29-1|.|.
CSAVLPPGNTIYF
TGCAGCGCCGTACTCCCGCCCGGAAACACCATATATTTT
>TRBJ1-5|TRBV15|.|.
CATSREMGRGNQPQHF
TGTGCCACCAGCAGAGAAATGGGAAGGGGCAATCAGCCCCAGCATTTT
>TRBJ1-2|TRBV12-3/TRBV12-4|.|.
CASSFGTKGYTF
TGTGCCAGCAGTTTCGGGACGAAAGGCTACACCTTC
>TRBJ1-2|TRBV4-3|.|.
CASSQDSAPGYTF
TGCGCCAGCAGCCAAGATTCGGCTCCTGGCTACACCTTC
>TRBJ2-1|TRBV29-1|.|TRBD2
CSVDASGRNNEQFF
TGCAGCGTTGACGCTAGCGGGAGGAACAATGAGCAGTTCTTC
>TRBJ1-6|TRBV6-5|.|TRBD1
CASSTRDRGHSPLHF
TGTGCCAGCAGTACCCGGGACAGGGGGCATTCACCCCTCCACTTT
>TRBJ1-2|TRBV2|.|.
CASSGGIYGYTF
TGTGCCAGCAGTGGTGGGATCTATGGCTACACCTTC
>TRBJ1-1|TRBV6-5|.|.
CASRSGNKAFF
TGTGCCAGCAGGTCAGGGAATAAGGCTTTCTTT